The entry that follows covers one T cell receptor (beta chain) sequence. The antigen remains undetermined. The CDR3 spans 16 residues. The V and J ends lost 0 bases and 1 base respectively, with 9 bases between them. Germline values: CDR1 SGHAT, CDR2 FQNNGV. Sequenced by immunoSEQ multiplex PCR; TCRdb stores in-frame clones only, minus some. The sample yields roughly 59,000 clones, roughly 92% seen once. This record belongs to a study of cytomegalovirus exposure and HLA in healthy donors. Study-wide findings and caveats: About 150 TCR beta chains were listed as cytomegalovirus-associated. Many donors shared some public TCRs, even though most TCR sequences were rare.

The rearrangement uses TRBV11-2 and TRBJ2-2, with D maybe TRBD2 (6 bases). The source of this sequence is a man aged 18 to 30 in good health and CMV-seropositive. Specimen: PBMCs. Written as DNA, the CDR3 is TGTGCCAGCAGCTTAGACGGGAGTCTGAACACCGGGGAGCTGTTTTTT. This encodes CASSLDGSLNTGELFF.